This T cell receptor (beta chain) comes out of a study of T-cell reconstitution after alpha-beta-depleted transplantation in children. CDR1 SGHTA and CDR2 FQGNSA come from the germline V gene. V was shortened by 2 bases and J by 2 bases, with 10 bases between the two germline ends. The CDR3 is 15 residues long. Preparation of the TCRbeta library was carried out with unique molecular identifiers. TCRdb independently ran MiXCR on the PCR reads; one entry per CDR3 protein. In the table there are about 610,000 distinct CDR3 sequences, approximately 10% of which are singletons. The sample consisted of PBMCs from the stem cell graft donor, taken from the stem cell graft. This TCR was sampled from a human donor who donated a stem cell graft to a child with acute myeloid leukemia. This chain links TRBV7-2 with TRBJ2-1, with D perhaps matching TRBD1 or TRBD2 (6 bases each). CDR3 amino acids: CASSLSGAPYNEQFF. The CDR3 nucleotides read TGTGCCAGCAGCTTATCGGGGGCACCCTACAATGAGCAGTTCTTC.